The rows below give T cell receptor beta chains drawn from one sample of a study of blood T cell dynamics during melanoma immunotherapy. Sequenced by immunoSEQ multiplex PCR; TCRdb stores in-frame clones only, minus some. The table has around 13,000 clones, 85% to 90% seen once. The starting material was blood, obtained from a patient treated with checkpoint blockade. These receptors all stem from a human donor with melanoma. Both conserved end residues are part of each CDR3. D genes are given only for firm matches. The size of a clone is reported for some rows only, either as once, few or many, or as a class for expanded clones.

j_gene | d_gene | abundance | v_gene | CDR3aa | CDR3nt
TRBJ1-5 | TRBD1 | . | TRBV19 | CASRSRDSGTYSNQPQHF | TGTGCCAGTAGGAGCCGGGACAGCGGTACTTATAGCAATCAGCCCCAGCATTTT
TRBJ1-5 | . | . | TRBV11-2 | CASSARGGNQPQHF | TGTGCCAGCAGTGCCCGGGGTGGCAATCAGCCCCAGCATTTT
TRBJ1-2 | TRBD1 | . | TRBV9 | CASSVRDSVLYGYTF | TGTGCCAGCAGCGTTAGGGACAGCGTTTTATATGGCTACACCTTC
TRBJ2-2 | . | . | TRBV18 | CASSHTGELFF | TGTGCCAGCTCACACACCGGGGAGCTGTTTTTT
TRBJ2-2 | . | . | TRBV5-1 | CASSPRGLTGELFF | TGCGCCAGCTCCCCCCGGGGCCTTACCGGGGAGCTGTTTTTT
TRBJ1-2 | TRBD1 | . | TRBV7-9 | CASSPGTGGYGYTF | TGTGCCAGCAGCCCCGGGACAGGGGGCTATGGCTACACCTTC
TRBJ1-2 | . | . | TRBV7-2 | CASTPDSNYGYTF | TGTGCCAGCACCCCCGACAGTAACTATGGCTACACCTTC
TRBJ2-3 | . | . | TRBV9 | CASSVGAGRTDTQYF | TGTGCCAGCAGCGTAGGTGCAGGCCGTACAGATACGCAGTATTTT
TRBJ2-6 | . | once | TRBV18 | CASKPGSGANVLTF | TGTGCCAGCAAACCGGGCTCTGGGGCCAACGTCCTGACTTTC
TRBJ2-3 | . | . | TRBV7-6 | CASSPPGSTGTDTQYF | TGTGCCAGCAGTCCACCAGGGTCGACCGGCACAGATACGCAGTATTTT
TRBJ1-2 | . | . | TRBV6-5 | CASSSGHYYGYTF | TGTGCCAGCAGTTCAGGGCACTACTATGGCTACACCTTC
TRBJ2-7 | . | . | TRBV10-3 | CAISAVSRSYEQYF | TGTGCCATCAGTGCAGTCAGCCGCTCCTACGAGCAGTACTTC
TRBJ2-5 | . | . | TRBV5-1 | CASSLIPTETQYF | TGCGCCAGCAGCTTGATTCCGACAGAGACCCAGTACTTC
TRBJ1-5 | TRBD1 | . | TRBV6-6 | CASSRLDRGEPQHF | TGTGCCAGCAGCCGACTTGACAGGGGGGAGCCCCAGCATTTT
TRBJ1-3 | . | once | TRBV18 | CASSPSDRGNTIYF | TGTGCCAGCTCACCTTCGGATCGGGGAAACACCATATATTTT
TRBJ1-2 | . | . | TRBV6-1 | CASSEEEGSRYGYTF | TGTGCCAGCAGTGAAGAAGAAGGGAGTCGCTATGGCTACACCTTC
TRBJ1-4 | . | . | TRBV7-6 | CASSLEQGNEKLFF | TGTGCCAGCAGCTTAGAACAGGGAAATGAAAAACTGTTTTTT
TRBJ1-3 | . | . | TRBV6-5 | CASTTTGSGNTIYF | TGTGCCAGCACAACGACTGGGTCTGGAAACACCATATATTTT
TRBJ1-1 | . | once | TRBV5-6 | CASSLRQGSTEAFF | TGTGCCAGCAGCTTGCGTCAGGGGAGCACTGAAGCTTTCTTT
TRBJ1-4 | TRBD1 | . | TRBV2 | CASSYRGQENEKLFF | TGTGCCAGCAGTTACAGGGGGCAGGAAAATGAAAAACTGTTTTTT
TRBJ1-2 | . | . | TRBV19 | CASTSRGSVGYTF | TGTGCCAGTACTTCTCGGGGATCAGTTGGCTACACCTTC
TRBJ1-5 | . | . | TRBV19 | CASTSGHRVSNQPQHF | TGTGCCAGTACCTCCGGACACAGGGTTAGCAATCAGCCCCAGCATTTT
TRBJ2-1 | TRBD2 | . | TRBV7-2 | CASSLAAGGLNEQFF | TGTGCCAGCAGCTTAGCGGCGGGGGGGCTGAATGAGCAGTTCTTC
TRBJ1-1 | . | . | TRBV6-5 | CASSKTPVTEAFF | TGTGCCAGCAGTAAGACACCTGTCACTGAAGCTTTCTTT
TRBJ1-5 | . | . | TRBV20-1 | CSAVTGGDQHF | TGCAGTGCGGTAACAGGAGGGGATCAGCATTTT
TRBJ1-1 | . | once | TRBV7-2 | CASSLARTAIGSEAFF | TGTGCCAGCAGCTTAGCTCGGACAGCCATAGGGTCTGAAGCTTTCTTT